The TCR beta chain under discussion was sequenced for a study of T cell responses to AZD1222 COVID-19 vaccine. The CDR3 sequence is 13 residues long. V was trimmed by 1 base and J by 4 bases, leaving 8 bases between them. The germline V gene encodes CDR1 SGHTS and CDR2 YDEGEE. Profiling relied on immunoSEQ multiplex PCR, and the TCRdb table lists in-frame clones only, not all of them. The table has roughly 200,000 clones, 88% seen once. The material sequenced was peripheral blood, taken on day 0 of AZD1222 vaccination. The clonotype was recovered from an adult in good health. The V gene is TRBV5-8, the J gene TRBJ1-2; D gene unclear. The CDR3 DNA is TGTGCCAGCAGCTTGATAGGTGTCTATGGCTACACCTTC. It translates to CASSLIGVYGYTF.